This passage covers 21 T cell receptor beta chains from one sample sequenced in a study of blood T cell repertoires in COVID-19. Generated by immunoSEQ multiplex PCR, the TCRdb table keeps only in-frame clones and is missing some. The sample records about 220,000 clones, approximately 82% being singletons. Sequencing was done on a sample of peripheral blood. These receptors all stem from a woman of 80 years or more with acute or convalescent COVID-19.

The chain couples TRBV6-2 or TRBV6-3 to TRBJ2-7; 12 positions match TRBD2. Germline V gene data show CDR1 as MNHEY and CDR2 as SVGEGT. Losses at the gene ends were 5 bases for V and 5 bases for J; bases not matched to a gene: 1. CDR3 length: 13 residues. This CDR3 reads CASSRLAGDEQYF. The CDR3 nucleotides read TGTGCCAGCAGTCGACTAGCGGGGGACGAGCAGTACTTC.

In DNA form, the CDR3 reads TGTGCCAGCAGTGAAGGCCCGGATCAGCCCCAGCATTTT. Protein: CASSEGPDQPQHF. The chain combines TRBV2 with TRBJ1-5; D gene uncertain. Trimming left V 1 base short and J 5 bases short, with 6 bases between. There are 13 residues in the CDR3. From germline, CDR1 is SNHLY and CDR2 FYNNEI.

The chain couples TRBV20-1 to TRBJ1-5; 10 bases are a match to TRBD1. CDR1 and CDR2 (germline): DFQATT, SNEGSKA (reference sequence). V lost 3 bases, J lost 5 bases, and 7 bases stayed unmatched. CDR3 length equals 15 residues. CDR3 coding DNA: TGCAGTGCTAGTACCTCCGGGACAGGGGATCAGCCCCAGCATTTT. Protein sequence: CSASTSGTGDQPQHF.

This rearrangement joins TRBV21-1 to TRBJ1-5; TRBD1, the D gene given by the table, was not confirmed from the DNA. TRBV21-1 is a pseudogene segment. The CDR3 loop spans 16 amino acids. CDR3: CASSKTGAGGFQPQHF. DNA of the CDR3: TGTGCCAGCAGCAAAACTGGCGCAGGGGGCTTTCAGCCCCAGCATTTT.

The chain joins TRBV7-2 to TRBJ1-1; 8 bases match TRBD1. The CDR3 extends over 17 amino acids. The germline gives CDR1 SGHTA, CDR2 FQGNSA. J gave up 2 bases and V 2 bases, and 10 bases lay outside the gene matches. The CDR3: CASSLRQGSLRNTEAFF. Here the CDR3 DNA reads TGTGCCAGCAGCTTAAGACAGGGGTCACTGAGAAACACTGAAGCTTTCTTT.

V is TRBV19 and J is TRBJ2-7; tentative D call: TRBD1 (7 bases). This CDR3 contains 14 residues. Trimming removed 4 bases at V and 3 bases at J, with 13 bases between. CDR1 is LNHDA, CDR2 SQIVND, per germline (reference sequence). DNA for the CDR3: TGTGCCAGTAGTACGAGACAGGGACTCTACGAGCAGTACTTC. Amino acid sequence: CASSTRQGLYEQYF.

The chain has TRBV2 and TRBJ1-1; the D is unclear. Trimming took off 4 bases at V and 0 bases at J, with 9 bases between the two ends. The CDR3 is 14 residues long. The germline V gene encodes CDR1 SNHLY and CDR2 FYNNEI. The CDR3 DNA follows: TGTGCCAGCAGTGCTAGACCCCTGAACACTGAAGCTTTCTTT. Translated, it gives CASSARPLNTEAFF. The variable domain in full, completed from reference TRBV2 and TRBJ1-1, reads EPEVTQTPSHQVTQMGQEVILRCVPISNHLYFYWYRQILGQKVEFLVSFYNNEISEKSEIFDDQFSVERPDGSNFTLKIRSTKLEDSAMYFCASSARPLNTEAFFGQGTRLTVV.

The chain employs TRBV7-9 and TRBJ1-1; the D gene is possibly TRBD1 (6 bases). The germline gives CDR1 SEHNR, CDR2 FQNEAQ (reference sequence). Between the trimmed V and J ends, which lost 3 bases and 1 base, there was a span of 18 bases. CDR3 length: 17 residues. CDR3 sequence reads: CASSFGTPNLRNTEAFF. The CDR3 nucleotides are TGTGCCAGCAGCTTCGGGACACCGAATCTTCGGAACACTGAAGCTTTCTTT.

The rearrangement links TRBV5-4 to TRBJ2-7, with D perhaps TRBD2 (5 bases). Germline V gene sequence: CDR1 SGHNT, CDR2 YYREEE (reference sequence). V dropped 0 bases and J dropped 0 bases, with 10 bases sitting between them. The CDR3 is 15 amino acids. CDR3 nucleotide sequence: TGTGCCAGCAGCTTGGATCGGGGTCCCTCCTACGAGCAGTACTTC. Its protein is CASSLDRGPSYEQYF.

The sample holds one count of this clone. This chain uses TRBV4-1 with TRBJ1-1; 8 bases agree with TRBD1. Germline CDR1 MGHRA, CDR2 YSYEKL. V lost 1 base and J lost 1; bases outside the gene matches: 5. CDR3 length equals 16 residues. The CDR3 nucleotides read TGCGCCAGCAGCCAAGGGTTGGACAGGGAGAACACTGAAGCTTTCTTT. This sequence encodes CASSQGLDRENTEAFF.

The rearrangement links TRBV5-1 to TRBJ1-4, with D possibly matching TRBD1 (6 bases). Between the trimmed V and J ends, which lost 0 bases and 3 bases, there was a span of 12 bases. CDR3 length equals 16 residues. Germline V gene data show CDR1 as SGHRS and CDR2 as YFSETQ. CDR3: CASSLEGGSANEKLFF. The CDR3 DNA is TGCGCCAGCAGCTTGGAAGGGGGTAGTGCTAATGAAAAACTGTTTTTT.

V and J are TRBV19 and TRBJ1-2, with D maybe TRBD1 (6 bases). Between the trimmed V and J ends, which lost 8 bases and 0 bases, there was a span of 13 bases. The CDR3 contains 14 residues. CDR1 LNHDA and CDR2 SQIVND come from the germline V gene (reference sequence). In DNA form, the CDR3 reads TGTGCCAGTGGAAACAGGGCATCTAACTATGGCTACACCTTC. Translating gives CASGNRASNYGYTF.

The CDR3, as DNA: TGTGCCAGCAGTGCTGAGGGGACATCGTCCTACAATGAGCAGTTCTTC. Residues: CASSAEGTSSYNEQFF. This chain uses TRBV6-4 with TRBJ2-1; a weak D match, TRBD1 (6 bases). The length of the CDR3 is 16 residues. Germline V gene sequence: CDR1 MRHNA, CDR2 SNTAGT. Trimming removed 4 bases from V and 1 base from J, with 14 bases in between.

This clone was observed a handful of times. The chain has TRBV2 and TRBJ1-4; 8 bases fit TRBD1. The V and J ends lost 3 bases and 8 bases, in that order; junction bases with no gene match: 5. The germline V gene has CDR1 SNHLY and CDR2 FYNNEI. This CDR3 has 14 amino acids. The CDR3 is CASSDRGPAEKLFF. The CDR3 nucleotides read TGTGCCAGCAGTGACAGGGGGCCGGCGGAAAAACTGTTTTTT. Full variable domain (outside the CDR3, taken from reference TRBV2 and TRBJ1-4): EPEVTQTPSHQVTQMGQEVILRCVPISNHLYFYWYRQILGQKVEFLVSFYNNEISEKSEIFDDQFSVERPDGSNFTLKIRSTKLEDSAMYFCASSDRGPAEKLFFGSGTQLSVL.

This sequence joins TRBV28 and TRBJ1-3, with a possible D match to TRBD1 (6 bases). Germline CDR1 and CDR2: MDHEN and SYDVKM. CDR3 length: 15 residues. Trimming cost V 8 bases and J 3 bases, with 17 bases left between them. CDR3 nucleotide sequence: TGTGCCAGCCGAGACCTGAGGGGGTATGGAAACACCATATATTTT. It encodes CASRDLRGYGNTIYF.

V and J are TRBV6-1 and TRBJ1-3; no clear D gene. The V gene's germline CDR1 is MNHNS and CDR2 SASEGT. The CDR3 runs 15 residues. V was shortened by 0 bases and J by 0 bases, with 6 bases between the two germline ends. CDR3 in amino acids: CASSEAGFSGNTIYF. CDR3 DNA sequence: TGTGCCAGCAGTGAAGCCGGGTTCTCTGGAAACACCATATATTTT.

This clone was detected only once. Other DNA sequences in the sample encode the same CDR3. The chain is built from TRBV12-3 or TRBV12-4 and TRBJ2-7; 7 bases agree with TRBD1. This CDR3 is built from 12 residues. Losses at the gene ends were 7 bases for V and 1 base for J; bases not matched to a gene: 1. This CDR3 is CASKTGSYEQYF. The CDR3 bases are TGTGCCAGCAAGACAGGGTCCTACGAGCAGTACTTC.

This rearrangement joins TRBV6-5 to TRBJ1-1; tentatively, D is TRBD1 (6 bases). The CDR3 sequence is 15 residues long. V was clipped by 6 bases and J by 1 base, with 15 bases between them. Germline lookup yields CDR1 MNHEY and CDR2 SVGAGI. CDR3 in DNA: TGTGCCAGCAGAGCAGGGGAGAGAACGAACACTGAAGCTTTCTTT. This sequence encodes CASRAGERTNTEAFF.

Notes on this clone: An end of the junction does not agree with germline; a read error may underlie this. The genes are TRBV5-4 and TRBJ1-2; TRBD1 is a possible D gene (5 bases). Germline V gene lookup returns CDR1 SGHNT and CDR2 YYREEE (reference sequence). The CDR3 loop spans 13 amino acids. CDR3: CASSLAGTGTPRF. The CDR3 DNA follows: TGTGCCAGCAGCTTGGCCGGCACGGGGACTCCACGCTTC.

The V call is TRBV19, the J call TRBJ1-4; D remains ambiguous. The germline gives CDR1 LNHDA, CDR2 SQIVND (reference sequence). The CDR3 length is 12 residues. V was cut by 6 bases and J by 3 bases, with 5 bases left in between. The DNA for the CDR3 is TGTGCCAGTAGACGGGCTAATGAAAAACTGTTTTTT. It encodes CASRRANEKLFF. The full variable domain, completed using reference TRBV19 and TRBJ1-4, is DGGITQSPKYLFRKEGQNVTLSCEQNLNHDAMYWYRQDPGQGLRLIYYSQIVNDFQKGDIAEGYSVSREKKESFPLTVTSAQKNPTAFYLCASRRANEKLFFGSGTQLSVL.

This chain connects TRBV6-5 to TRBJ2-1; D remains unclear. The CDR3 is 11 residues long. Trimming shortened V by 6 bases and J by 14 bases, and 14 bases separated the two germline ends. The germline V gene has CDR1 MNHEY and CDR2 SVGAGI. CDR3 nucleotide sequence: TGTGCCAGCAGGCAATTTCAAGTAGAGTTCTTC. As protein: CASRQFQVEFF.